Detailed here is one T cell receptor (beta chain). The data derive from a study of technical replicates of blood from several donors. TCRdb's copy holds only in-frame clones and misses some; the assay was immunoSEQ multiplex PCR. The table has about 70,000 clones, approximately 93% seen once. The V segment lost 7 bases and the J segment 4 bases; nucleotides outside the gene matches: 6. The CDR3 length is 13 residues. Looked up from germline, CDR1 is SQVTM and CDR2 is ANQGSEA. This rearrangement joins TRBV29-1 to TRBJ2-7; 11 bases are a match to TRBD1. The specimen was T cells isolated from PBMCs. This sequence was found in a human donor in good health. The CDR3 region has the DNA TGCAGCGCCGGGGGGACAGGGGGGTACGAGCAGTACTTC. It yields the protein CSAGGTGGYEQYF.